What follows describes a single T cell receptor beta chain. An amount of RNA that ranged from roughly 0.45 to 1 ug was reverse transcribed with random hexamers. The CDR3 of TCR beta was amplified by immunoSEQ multiplex PCR across 54 Vbeta and 13 Jbeta. From the immunoSEQ multiplex PCR reads, TCRdb called clonotypes with MiXCR, one entry per CDR3 protein. The table records about 76,000 distinct CDR3 sequences, 93% of them present only once. The CDR3 runs 16 residues. Germline V gene sequence: CDR1 DFQATT, CDR2 SNEGSKA (reference sequence). The ends lost 0 bases at V and 5 bases at J; junction bases unmatched: 7. These data originate in a study of CD8 T cells in Susac syndrome.

The chain joins TRBV20-1 to TRBJ2-3; the match to TRBD2 covers 11 bases. The source of this sequence is a human donor with Susac syndrome. Sequencing was performed on CD8+ T cells from PBMCs. This CDR3 reads CSARDTLAGGLDTQYF. As DNA, the CDR3 is TGCAGTGCTAGAGATACCCTAGCGGGGGGTTTAGATACGCAGTATTTT.